What follows are 9 T cell receptor beta chains derived from one specimen sequenced in a study of tumor-infiltrating lymphocytes in primary liver carcinoma. Investigators took RNA and DNA out together from roughly 18-30 mg of unsorted bulk tissue. TCR beta cDNA came from about 500 ng total RNA, primed with a constant-region primer. Slightly modified ARM-PCR served as the procedure for the TCR beta libraries. These libraries came from three rounds of nested multiplex PCR. With TRBV1-TRBV30 forward primers and a C-beta reverse primer, the first two PCR rounds were run for 10 to 11 cycles each. TCRdb re-derived calls from the multiplex PCR reads in MiXCR, one entry per CDR3 protein. In the table there are roughly 49,000 distinct CDR3 sequences, approximately 80% of which are singletons. The material sequenced was liver tumor tissue from sampling region 5. Subset reported: tumor region T5, tumor centre. The source of these receptors is a man aged 40-49 years with primary liver carcinoma and hepatitis B virus infection.

The CDR3 loop reads CASSQEGYPPAAQPSYGYTF. The CDR3 nucleotides are TGCGCCAGCAGCCAAGAGGGGTACCCCCCCGCAGCCCAACCATCCTATGGCTACACCTTC. This chain uses TRBV4-1 with TRBJ1-2; the D is unclear. The V end lost 0 bases, the J end lost 4 bases, and 27 bases lay between the germline ends. Germline V gene lookup returns CDR1 MGHRA and CDR2 YSYEKL. The CDR3 is 20 amino acids.

Concerning this clonotype itself: A read error is likely, as this CDR3 ends without the conserved phenylalanine or tryptophan. This chain uses TRBV28 with TRBJ2-7; 8 nucleotides line up with TRBD1. Germline V CDR1 and CDR2: MDHEN, SYDVKM. The CDR3 loop spans 13 amino acids. V gave up 6 bases and J gave up 6 bases; unmatched junction bases: 7. CDR3 sequence: CASRSTGACEQYI. The CDR3 coding sequence is TGTGCCAGCAGATCGACAGGGGCCTGCGAGCAGTACATC.

Concerning this clonotype itself: One end of the junction is discordant with germline, which a read error may explain. The chain joins TRBV11-1 to TRBJ1-1, with 7 bases matching TRBD1. CDR3 length: 15 residues. The germline CDR1 and CDR2 sequences are SGHAT and FQDESV (reference sequence). The DNA for the CDR3 is TGTGTCAGCAACTGGTCGGCCAGGGGGAACACTGAAACTTTCTTT. Translated, it gives CVSNWSARGNTETFF.

This clonotype was detected only a few times. The rearrangement links TRBV4-2 to TRBJ2-7; 8 bases align to TRBD2. CDR1 and CDR2 from the germline V gene are LGHNA and YNFKEQ. The CDR3 runs 16 residues. The junction had 4 bases not matched to a gene; V was cut back by 0 bases and J by 0 bases. The DNA of the CDR3 is TGTGCCAGCAGCCAAGATGGTACTAGCGGCTCCTACGAGCAGTACGTC. This gives the protein CASSQDGTSGSYEQYV.

On this clonotype itself: One end of the junction does not line up with germline, which may come from a read error. This chain connects TRBV11-3 to TRBJ2-1; D not certain. This CDR3 region has 13 residues. Germline CDR1 SGHNT, CDR2 YENEEA. The CDR3 loop is CASSLDENNKQFF. CDR3 bases: TGTGCCAGTAGCCTAGATGAGAACAATAAGCAGTTCTTC.

This rearrangement joins TRBV4-3 to TRBJ2-5, with TRBD2 as a possible D gene (5 bases). Germline V gene lookup returns CDR1 LGHNA and CDR2 YSLEER. Deletions cut 10 bases from V and 5 bases from J, with 29 bases between. The CDR3 runs to 17 residues. The CDR3 nucleotides read TGCGCCAACAACCAAGCGGCTAGCTGGAGGACTGGTGAGACCCAGTACTTC. Protein sequence: CANNQAASWRTGETQYF.

For this clonotype: One end of the junction does not line up with germline, which may come from a read error. This chain uses TRBV6-4 with TRBJ1-4; TRBD1 is a possible D gene (6 bases). Germline lookup yields CDR1 MRHNA and CDR2 SNTAGT. The CDR3 runs to 13 residues. CDR3 nucleotides: TGTTCCAGCAGCCCAGGGGAGAATGAAAAGCTGTTTTTT. Its protein product is CSSSPGENEKLFF.

A remark on this clonotype: Since no conserved phenylalanine or tryptophan closes the CDR3, a read error is the likely cause. The rearrangement uses TRBV11-2 and TRBJ2-7, with a weak D call TRBD1 (5 bases). The CDR3 covers 17 residues. Germline V gives CDR1 SGHAT, CDR2 FQNNGV. CDR3 coding DNA: TGTGCCAGCAGCTCCCTTGGGGCTCCCTCCACCCCCTACGATCAGTACCTC. Encoded protein: CASSSLGAPSTPYDQYL.

A word on this clonotype: One end of the junction is discordant with germline, which a read error may explain. V gene TRBV30 combines with J gene TRBJ1-2; 7 nucleotides agree with TRBD1. Germline lookup yields CDR1 GTSNPN and CDR2 SVGIG (reference sequence). CDR3 length: 12 residues. The CDR3 is CVWTWDRLSYTF. The CDR3 DNA is TGTGTCTGGACCTGGGACAGACTCAGCTACACCTTC.